The 30 T cell receptor beta chains in this list originate from one sample, sequenced in a study of T cells in women clearing cervical HPV infection. The table came from immunoSEQ multiplex PCR; TCRdb's copy has only in-frame clones and leaves some out. The sample shows 30,000 to 35,000 clones, and approximately 4.2% sits with its ten largest clones. Input material: blood buffy coat. The receptor source for this set is a woman aged 18 to 75 with a cervical HPV16 infection that either progressed to CIN3+ or cleared (not recorded which).

With regard to this clone: The read gets to within 3 residues of the CDR3 end, and the germline J gene fills in the rest. This chain links TRBV7-3 with TRBJ2-3; tentative D call: TRBD2 (5 bases). This CDR3 spans 13 amino acids. Germline CDR1 and CDR2: SGHTA and FQGTGA. The V and J ends lost 5 bases and 5 bases respectively, with 11 bases between them. CDR3 DNA (partial): TGTGCCAGCAGCAAACGTGAGGGAGATACG. Its protein is CASSKREGDT. The whole CDR3 reads CASSKREGDTQYF.

As concerns this clone: The CDR3 end falls 3 residues outside the read, so it is completed with the germline J gene. The chain joins TRBV7-9 to TRBJ2-3; D not certain. Germline lookup yields CDR1 SEHNR and CDR2 FQNEAQ (reference sequence). Trimming removed 7 bases at V and 2 bases at J, with 13 bases between. This CDR3 spans 14 amino acids. The chain's CDR3 is CASNTLLLTDTQYF. CDR3 DNA, as far as it was read: TGTGCCAGCAACACACTACTTCTCACAGATACG.

In regard to this clone: The CDR3 goes on 3 residues after the read ends, and that part is filled in from the germline J gene. The chain employs TRBV14 and TRBJ2-7, with 11 bases that match TRBD2. V was clipped by 2 bases and J by 5 bases; unmatched bases: 8. Looked up from germline, CDR1 is SGHDN and CDR2 is FVKESK. The CDR3 sequence is 16 residues long. The CDR3 here is CASSQYIAGGLHEQYF. The CDR3 DNA, read in part, is TGTGCCAGCAGCCAATATATAGCGGGGGGGCTCCACGAG. The variable domain in full, completed from reference TRBV14 and TRBJ2-7, reads EAGVTQFPSHSVIEKGQTVTLRCDPISGHDNLYWYRRVMGKEIKFLLHFVKESKQDESGMPNNRFLAERTGGTYSTLKVQPAELEDSGVYFCASSQYIAGGLHEQYFGPGTRLTVT.

A note on this clone: The DNA ends 3 residues before the CDR3 does, and the rest of the CDR3 is filled in from the germline J gene. The rearrangement uses TRBV20-1 and TRBJ2-7; weak D call: TRBD1 (5 bases). CDR1 and CDR2 from the germline V gene are DFQATT and SNEGSKA (reference sequence). The germline V and J ends were trimmed by 3 bases and 3 bases, with 9 bases remaining between them. The CDR3 sequence is 12 residues long. The CDR3 here is CSASPQGYEQYF. CDR3 bases read: TGCAGTGCTAGCCCGCAGGGCTACGAG.

Note on this clone: The sequence runs out 3 residues before the end of the CDR3; the remainder is reconstructed from the germline J gene. The chain combines TRBV28 with TRBJ2-2, with TRBD1 identical over 7 bases. The CDR3 is made up of 15 amino acids. Germline assignment: CDR1 MDHEN and CDR2 SYDVKM. With V trimmed by 4 bases and J by 0 bases, 2 bases remained unmatched. CDR3 residues: CASSSGQPNTGELFF. The sequenced part of the CDR3 DNA is TGTGCCAGCAGTTCGGGACAGCCGAACACCGGGGAG. Full variable domain (rest looked up from reference TRBV28 and TRBJ2-2): DVKVTQSSRYLVKRTGEKVFLECVQDMDHENMFWYRQDPGLGLRLIYFSYDVKMKEKGDIPEGYSVSREKKERFSLILESASTNQTSMYLCASSSGQPNTGELFFGEGSRLTVL.

About this clone: The read ends 3 residues shy of where the CDR3 ends; the end is completed using the germline J gene. This sequence joins TRBV11-3 and TRBJ2-7, with 7 bases that match TRBD1. The CDR3 loop spans 14 amino acids. The germline CDR1 and CDR2 sequences are SGHNT and YENEEA. V lost 4 bases to trimming and J lost 2 bases; unmatched junction nucleotides: 5. The part of the CDR3 DNA that was read is TGTGCCAGCAGCTCGGACAGGCCCCCCTACGAG. This gives the protein CASSSDRPPYE. The complete CDR3 reads CASSSDRPPYEQYF.

Concerning this clone: At one end the junction does not follow the germline gene, possibly because of a read error. The read halts 3 residues ahead of the CDR3 end, with the missing end drawn from the germline J gene. This sequence joins TRBV5-1 and TRBJ2-3, with 8 bases matching TRBD1. The CDR3 totals 15 residues. Germline loops: CDR1 SGHRS, CDR2 YFSETQ. The CDR3 bases that were read are TGCGCCGGCAGCCAAGGACAGGGAAACACAGATACG. Amino acid sequence: CAGSQGQGNTDT. The complete CDR3 reads CAGSQGQGNTDTQYF.

In the case of this clone: The read terminates 3 residues ahead of where the CDR3 ends, so the germline J gene completes it. V gene TRBV18 combines with J gene TRBJ2-7; D possibly corresponds to TRBD1 (6 bases). Deletions cut 0 bases from V and 4 bases from J, with 10 bases between. Germline V lookup: CDR1 KGHSH, CDR2 LQKENI. The CDR3 contains 14 residues. Incomplete CDR3 DNA: TGTGCCAGCTCACCACCCAGGGGAAGTTACGAG. Its translation: CASSPPRGSYE. The full-length CDR3 reads as CASSPPRGSYEQYF. Based on the CDR3 plus reference TRBV18 and TRBJ2-7, the full variable domain is NAGVMQNPRHLVRRRGQEARLRCSPMKGHSHVYWYRQLPEEGLKFMVYLQKENIIDESGMPKERFSAEFPKEGPSILRIQQVVRGDSAAYFCASSPPRGSYEQYFGPGTRLTVT.

Worth noting for this clone: The read ends 3 residues shy of where the CDR3 ends; the end is completed using the germline J gene. V and J are TRBV2 and TRBJ2-2, with TRBD1 identical over 8 bases. V gave up 2 bases and J gave up 4 bases; unmatched junction bases: 6. The CDR3 sequence is 16 residues long. Germline CDR1 reads SNHLY; CDR2 reads FYNNEI. CDR3 bases read: TGTGCCAGCAGTGAATTTAGGACAGGGAGCACCGGGGAG. Residues: CASSEFRTGSTGE. The full-length CDR3 reads as CASSEFRTGSTGELFF.

In the case of this clone: The read finishes 3 residues shy of the CDR3 end, and the germline J gene is used to complete it. This chain joins TRBV4-1 and TRBJ2-7, with D perhaps matching TRBD1 (5 bases). Germline CDR1 reads MGHRA; CDR2 reads YSYEKL. This CDR3 region has 13 residues. Trimming removed 4 bases from V and 3 bases from J, with 10 bases in between. This CDR3 is CASSPSDIYEQYF. The DNA read from the CDR3 is TGCGCCAGCAGCCCCTCGGACATCTACGAG.

With respect to this clone: Read sequence stops 3 residues before the CDR3 end, and the germline J gene provides the missing end. This sequence joins TRBV12-3 or TRBV12-4 and TRBJ2-5; 10 nucleotides match TRBD2. The trim removed 3 bases at V and 5 bases at J, leaving 6 bases unmatched. CDR3 length equals 15 residues. The CDR3 here is CASSLGLAGVETQYF. CDR3 DNA (partial): TGTGCCAGCAGTTTGGGTCTAGCGGGAGTGGAGACC.

Comments on this clone: Coverage ceases 3 residues before the CDR3 finishes, and the germline J gene fills in the end. The chain links TRBV5-1 to TRBJ2-5, with 8 bases identical to TRBD1. V lost 4 bases, J lost 2 bases, and 10 bases stayed unmatched. Germline values: CDR1 SGHRS, CDR2 YFSETQ. This CDR3 has 16 residues. Incomplete CDR3 DNA: TGCGCCAGCAGCGACACTACCGGGACAGGACAAGAGACC. It codes for CASSDTTGTGQET. The entire CDR3 protein reads CASSDTTGTGQETQYF.

Details on this clone: The CDR3 is cut off 3 residues early in the read; its end comes from the germline J gene. The chain combines TRBV20-1 with TRBJ2-2, with 12 nucleotides matching TRBD2. CDR1 is DFQATT and CDR2 is SNEGSKA in the germline V gene (reference sequence). J gave up 5 bases and V 6 bases, and 4 bases lay outside the gene matches. The length of the CDR3 is 14 residues. The CDR3 DNA, read in part, is TGCAGTGCCAAGACTAGCGGGGGAACCGGGGAG. This sequence encodes CSAKTSGGTGE. The whole CDR3 protein reads CSAKTSGGTGELFF.

Note on this clone: From the germline J gene comes the end of the CDR3, since the read stops 3 residues before it. The rearrangement joins TRBV7-8 to TRBJ2-7; D gene unclear. CDR1 SGHVS and CDR2 FQNEAQ come from the germline V gene. CDR3 length: 11 residues. V was trimmed by 3 bases and J by 6 bases, leaving 6 bases between them. The DNA read from the CDR3 is TGTGCCAGCAGCTTCCTAGGCGAG. It yields the protein CASSFLGE. The complete CDR3 protein is CASSFLGEQYF. Full variable domain (missing parts from reference TRBV7-8 and TRBJ2-7): GAGVSQSPRYKVAKRGQDVALRCDPISGHVSLFWYQQALGQGPEFLTYFQNEAQLDKSGLPSDRFFAERPEGSVSTLKIQRTQQEDSAVYLCASSFLGEQYFGPGTRLTVT.

This clone ranks as medium-sized in terms of frequency. Read data end 3 residues before the CDR3 end; the end is taken from the germline J gene. V and J are TRBV11-2 and TRBJ1-2; D perhaps matches TRBD1 (5 bases). This CDR3 contains 13 residues. Germline CDR1 is SGHAT and CDR2 is FQNNGV. Trimming cost V 1 base and J 7 bases, with 10 bases left between them. CDR3 residues: CASSLGAGFGYTF. The covered CDR3 bases are TGTGCCAGCAGCTTAGGCGCAGGGTTTGGC.

As concerns this clone: The read falls 3 residues short of the CDR3 end, and the missing part is taken from the germline J gene. The gene calls are TRBV9 and TRBJ2-1; D may be TRBD2 (5 bases). CDR1 SGDLS and CDR2 YYNGEE come from the germline V gene. Between the trimmed V and J ends, which lost 3 bases and 5 bases, there was a span of 12 bases. This CDR3 spans 14 amino acids. The CDR3: CASSDGVGDNEQFF. Incomplete CDR3 DNA: TGTGCCAGCAGCGATGGGGTCGGGGACAATGAG.

A word on this clone: Sequencing ends 3 residues short of the CDR3 end; the germline J gene provides the rest. The rearrangement uses TRBV5-1 and TRBJ2-3, with D perhaps matching TRBD1 (6 bases). V was pared by 5 bases and J by 5 bases, with 6 bases between. The germline gives CDR1 SGHRS, CDR2 YFSETQ. This CDR3 is built from 11 residues. The CDR3: CASRGGDTQYF. CDR3 DNA, as far as it was read: TGCGCCAGCAGAGGGGGAGATACG. Based on the CDR3 plus reference TRBV5-1 and TRBJ2-3, the full variable domain is KAGVTQTPRYLIKTRGQQVTLSCSPISGHRSVSWYQQTPGQGLQFLFEYFSETQRNKGNFPGRFSGRQFSNSRSEMNVSTLELGDSALYLCASRGGDTQYFGPGTRLTVL.

Regarding this clone: The read halts 3 residues ahead of the CDR3 end, with the missing end drawn from the germline J gene. The chain carries TRBV10-3 and TRBJ2-7; no clear D gene. The V end was cut by 6 bases, the J end by 0 bases, with 6 bases between. Germline V gene lookup returns CDR1 ENHRY and CDR2 SYGVKD. The CDR3 is 12 residues long. CDR3 bases read: TGTGCCATCAGCGCCGGCTCCTACGAG. Its protein product is CAISAGSYE. The complete CDR3 protein is CAISAGSYEQYF.

Notes on this clone: The sequenced fragment ends 3 residues before the CDR3 boundary, so the rest is inferred from the germline J gene. The genes are TRBV19 and TRBJ1-1; no clear D gene. V dropped 7 bases and J dropped 0 bases, with 9 bases sitting between them. Per the germline V gene, CDR1 is LNHDA and CDR2 is SQIVND (reference sequence). The CDR3 runs 13 residues. The CDR3 loop reads CASTSRVNTEAFF. Incomplete CDR3 DNA: TGTGCCAGTACATCGAGGGTGAACACTGAA.

Regarding this clone: The read comes to an end 3 residues before the CDR3 does, leaving the germline J gene to fill in the end. The V call is TRBV4-2, the J call TRBJ2-7, with 8 bases lining up with TRBD2. Germline values: CDR1 LGHNA, CDR2 YNFKEQ. CDR3 length: 15 residues. V lost 1 base to trimming and J lost 4 bases; unmatched junction nucleotides: 6. The CDR3 is CASSQGSSGAYEQYF. The CDR3 DNA, read in part, is TGTGCCAGCAGCCAAGGAAGTAGCGGGGCTTACGAG.

To note about this clone: The read ends 3 residues early relative to the CDR3; the germline J gene fills the gap. The V and J genes are TRBV18 and TRBJ2-7, with D maybe TRBD1 (5 bases). Germline V gene data show CDR1 as KGHSH and CDR2 as LQKENI. This CDR3 region has 14 residues. V lost 5 bases and J lost 2, with 13 bases in between. This CDR3 reads CASSNLDRPYEQYF. CDR3 bases read: TGTGCCAGCTCAAACCTCGACAGACCCTACGAG. Combining the CDR3 with reference TRBV18 and TRBJ2-7 gives the whole variable domain NAGVMQNPRHLVRRRGQEARLRCSPMKGHSHVYWYRQLPEEGLKFMVYLQKENIIDESGMPKERFSAEFPKEGPSILRIQQVVRGDSAAYFCASSNLDRPYEQYFGPGTRLTVT.

The CDR3: CASSPRAGDSTDTQYF. The DNA read from the CDR3 is TGTGCCAGCTCACCCAGAGCGGGAGATAGCACAGATACG. The V gene is TRBV18, the J gene TRBJ2-3; TRBD2 agrees at 8 bases. Sequencing ends 3 residues short of the CDR3 end; the germline J gene provides the rest. There are 16 residues in the CDR3. Germline CDR1 reads KGHSH; CDR2 reads LQKENI. J was trimmed by 0 bases and V by 3 bases; bases with no gene match: 5.

The DNA read from the CDR3 is TGCGCCAGCTACCGGGGTACCTACAATGAG. It is translated as CASYRGTYNE. The CDR3 reads in full as CASYRGTYNEQFF. The chain combines TRBV5-1 with TRBJ2-1, with a tentative D call TRBD2 (5 bases). The read falls 3 residues short of the CDR3 end, and the missing part is taken from the germline J gene. Germline-derived CDR1 and CDR2 are SGHRS and YFSETQ. The germline V and J ends were trimmed by 7 bases and 2 bases, with 10 bases remaining between them. The CDR3 spans 13 residues.

On this clone itself: The read finishes 3 residues shy of the CDR3 end, and the germline J gene is used to complete it. The chain links TRBV5-6 to TRBJ1-1; TRBD1 aligns across 7 bases. With V trimmed by 4 bases and J by 3 bases, 3 bases remained unmatched. CDR3 length: 13 residues. CDR1 SGHDT and CDR2 YYEEEE come from the germline V gene. The CDR3 bases that were read are TGTGCCAGCAGCCTCACAGGGGACACTGAA. Translating gives CASSLTGDTE. The entire CDR3 protein is CASSLTGDTEAFF. Using reference TRBV5-6 and TRBJ1-1 for the parts outside the CDR3, the full variable domain is DAGVTQSPTHLIKTRGQQVTLRCSPKSGHDTVSWYQQALGQGPQFIFQYYEEEERQRGNFPDRFSGHQFPNYSSELNVNALLLGDSALYLCASSLTGDTEAFFGQGTRLTVV.

Comment on this clone: Read data end 3 residues before the CDR3 end; the end is taken from the germline J gene. The V call is TRBV5-4, the J call TRBJ2-1, with 8 bases aligning to TRBD2. With 4 bases clipped from V and 8 bases from J, the junction kept 14 bases outside the gene matches. The CDR3 extends over 16 amino acids. The germline V gene encodes CDR1 SGHNT and CDR2 YYREEE (reference sequence). The CDR3 DNA, read in part, is TGTGCCAGCAGCGACTCCGGGACTAGAGCGGTCGATGAG. Translating it yields CASSDSGTRAVDE. The full CDR3 reads CASSDSGTRAVDEQFF.

Regarding this clone: The CDR3 end falls 3 residues outside the read, so it is completed with the germline J gene. The V and J genes are TRBV20-1 and TRBJ2-1, with 10 bases lining up with TRBD1. V lost 8 bases, J lost 8 bases, and 9 bases stayed unmatched. This CDR3 is 13 amino acids long. In germline, CDR1 is DFQATT, CDR2 SNEGSKA (reference sequence). The CDR3 protein is CSSGDRGLDEQFF. The DNA read from the CDR3 is TGCAGTTCAGGGGACAGGGGTTTGGATGAG.

As concerns this clone: The read ends 3 residues early relative to the CDR3; the germline J gene fills the gap. The chain is built from TRBV5-1 and TRBJ2-2; 12 bases fit TRBD2. The CDR3 extends over 17 amino acids. Unmatched junction bases numbered 10, after V lost 4 bases and J lost 6 bases. Germline V CDR1 and CDR2: SGHRS, YFSETQ. CDR3 sequence reads: CASSPFLAGGPSGELFF. The CDR3 bases that were read are TGCGCCAGCAGCCCCTTTCTAGCGGGGGGGCCTTCCGGGGAG.

In regard to this clone: The CDR3 end lies 3 residues beyond the end of the read and is filled in from the germline J gene. J is TRBJ1-1 and V is TRBV6-2 or TRBV6-3; TRBD1 is a possible D gene (6 bases). The CDR3 covers 13 residues. Germline V gene sequence: CDR1 MNHEY, CDR2 SVGEGT. Trimming stripped 6 bases from V and 7 bases from J, with 15 bases between. The covered CDR3 bases are TGTGCCAGCAGACCCCCGCAGGGGCTTGAA. It yields the protein CASRPPQGLE. In full, the CDR3 is CASRPPQGLEAFF.

With regard to this clone: With the read ending 3 residues before the CDR3 end, the germline J gene is used to fill in that end. This chain joins TRBV20-1 and TRBJ2-7, with TRBD2 matching 11 bases. Germline CDR1 is DFQATT and CDR2 is SNEGSKA (reference sequence). V shed 6 bases and J 5 bases; nucleotides not matched to a gene: 6. CDR3 length: 13 amino acids. The sequenced part of the CDR3 DNA is TGCAGTGCCTCACTAGCGGGAGACCACGAG. Encoded protein: CSASLAGDHE. The entire CDR3 reads CSASLAGDHEQYF.

As to this clone: The read comes to an end 3 residues before the CDR3 does, leaving the germline J gene to fill in the end. The sample contains more than one DNA sequence encoding this CDR3. The chain combines TRBV2 with TRBJ1-2, with no clear D. Germline V lookup: CDR1 SNHLY, CDR2 FYNNEI. CDR3 length equals 9 residues. CDR3 DNA, as far as it was read: TGTGCCCAAGGCCAGGGC. Its protein is CAQGQG. The whole CDR3 sequence reads CAQGQGYTF. Together with reference TRBV2 and TRBJ1-2, the CDR3 gives the full variable domain: EPEVTQTPSHQVTQMGQEVILRCVPISNHLYFYWYRQILGQKVEFLVSFYNNEISEKSEIFDDQFSVERPDGSNFTLKIRSTKLEDSAMYFCAQGQGYTFGSGTRLTVV.